The table lists the clone carrying this T cell receptor beta chain with a few counts. The treatment here: oral pan-JAK inhibitor, 5-10 mg twice daily. This entry belongs to a study of CD8+ T cells in alopecia areata. RNA extraction and reverse transcription yielded cDNA as sequencing template. The data were produced by immunoSEQ multiplex PCR, yet TCRdb's version contains in-frame clones alone and is incomplete. The sample lists 200,000 to 250,000 clones, around 65% occurring once. The CDR3 sequence is 14 residues long. Trimming took 4 bases from V and 1 from J; bases not matched to a gene: 0. Germline lookup yields CDR1 MNHNY and CDR2 SVGAGI (reference sequence).

Sequencing used CD4+ T cells sorted from blood, obtained at week 4, from a patient treated with tofacitinib. The chain couples TRBV6-6 to TRBJ2-3, with 9 bases fitting TRBD2. This TCR derives from a human donor with alopecia areata. The CDR3 protein is CASSLAGGTDTQYF. The CDR3 nucleotides are TGTGCCAGCAGTTTAGCGGGGGGCACAGATACGCAGTATTTT.